This passage covers 27 T cell receptor beta chains from one sample sequenced in a study of blood T cell repertoires in COVID-19. Sequenced by immunoSEQ multiplex PCR; TCRdb stores in-frame clones only, minus some. The table records tens of thousands of clones, about nine tenths of them present only once. Specimen: peripheral blood. These receptors all come from a man between 60 and 75 years old with active COVID-19.

The genes are TRBV3-1 (or the pseudogene TRBV3-2) and TRBJ2-3, with D maybe TRBD2 (6 bases). Trimming left V 0 bases short and J 4 bases short, with 20 bases between. The germline V gene encodes CDR1 LGHDT and CDR2 YNNKEL (reference sequence). The CDR3 runs to 18 residues. The CDR3 protein is CASSQDRLRGGLADTQYF. The CDR3 region has the DNA TGTGCCAGCAGCCAAGATCGCTTGAGGGGAGGTCTTGCAGATACGCAGTATTTT.

This clone was seen a single time. The V and J genes are TRBV21-1 and TRBJ2-5; the DNA was not used to check the table's D call, TRBD1. TRBV21-1 is a pseudogene. This CDR3 has 16 amino acids. The CDR3 loop reads CASSTRQGRGQETQYF. CDR3 coding DNA: TGTGCCAGCAGCACCCGACAGGGTAGGGGTCAAGAGACCCAGTACTTC.

This chain links TRBV5-6 with TRBJ2-4, with 8 positions matching TRBD2. The CDR3 contains 16 residues. CDR1 SGHDT and CDR2 YYEEEE come from the germline V gene. V shed 4 bases and J 3 bases; nucleotides not matched to a gene: 9. CDR3 bases: TGTGCCAGCAGCGCAACCCCGGGACTAGGCAAAAACATTCAGTACTTC. It specifies CASSATPGLGKNIQYF.

The rearrangement joins TRBV25-1 to TRBJ1-3; 10 bases are a match to TRBD1. Germline V gives CDR1 MGHDK, CDR2 SYGVNS. Unmatched junction bases numbered 5, after V lost 6 bases and J lost 3 bases. The CDR3 runs 15 residues. The CDR3 DNA sequence: TGTGCCAGCAGGGAGACAGGGGGCTTTGGAAACACCATATATTTT. Encoded protein: CASRETGGFGNTIYF.

In this sample, this clone turned up a few times. The rearrangement uses TRBV5-3 and TRBJ1-1, with 10 bases identical to TRBD1. TRBV5-3 is annotated as an ORF whose role is uncertain. This CDR3 comprises 14 residues. Trimming took 7 bases from V and 6 from J; bases not matched to a gene: 9. This chain's CDR3 is CARPPGQGFPEAFF. For the CDR3, the DNA is TGTGCCAGACCTCCGGGACAGGGGTTTCCTGAAGCTTTCTTT.

This clone has a handful of counts. The chain couples TRBV6-2 or TRBV6-3 to TRBJ1-6; maybe TRBD1 (6 bases). The CDR3 is made up of 13 amino acids. Per germline, CDR1 MNHEY and CDR2 SVGEGT. Trimming stripped 4 bases from V and 9 bases from J, with 10 bases between. In DNA, the CDR3 is TGTGCCAGCAGTTTGCAGGGGCTTTCACCCCTCCACTTT. Its translation: CASSLQGLSPLHF.

This chain uses TRBV30 with TRBJ2-2, with a possible D match to TRBD2 (6 bases). Germline loops: CDR1 GTSNPN, CDR2 SVGIG (reference sequence). This CDR3 comprises 16 residues. The V end was cut by 6 bases, the J end by 4 bases, with 21 bases between. Here the CDR3 DNA reads TGTGCCTGCCCCCTATCGGGGGTGAGGGGCACCGGGGAGCTGTTTTTT. Residues: CACPLSGVRGTGELFF.

This chain links TRBV3-1 (or the pseudogene TRBV3-2) with TRBJ2-7; 7 bases fit TRBD1. The germline V gene encodes CDR1 LGHDT and CDR2 YNNKEL (reference sequence). CDR3 length: 13 residues. V lost 4 bases, J lost 5 bases, and 5 bases stayed unmatched. The CDR3 is CASSLTGLHEQYF. The CDR3 coding sequence is TGTGCCAGCAGCCTGACAGGGCTTCACGAGCAGTACTTC.

V gene TRBV6-5 combines with J gene TRBJ2-2; 8 nucleotides agree with TRBD1. The germline V gene encodes CDR1 MNHEY and CDR2 SVGAGI. Trimming took 9 bases from V and 3 from J; bases not matched to a gene: 6. The CDR3 is 14 amino acids. The CDR3 DNA reads as TGTGCCAGTCTAAAACAGGGGGACACCGGGGAGCTGTTTTTT. Its protein is CASLKQGDTGELFF.

The chain employs TRBV13 and TRBJ2-7; 14 nucleotides align to TRBD2. This CDR3 has 16 amino acids. With 5 bases clipped from V and 7 bases from J, the junction kept 10 bases outside the gene matches. The germline V gene encodes CDR1 PRHDT and CDR2 FYEKMQ (reference sequence). CDR3 residues: CASSPLGTSGSREQYF. CDR3 DNA: TGTGCCAGCAGCCCACTAGGGACTAGCGGGAGCAGGGAGCAGTACTTC. The full variable domain, with the rest looked up from reference TRBV13 and TRBJ2-7, is AAGVIQSPRHLIKEKRETATLKCYPIPRHDTVYWYQQGPGQDPQFLISFYEKMQSDKGSIPDRFSAQQFSDYHSELNMSSLELGDSALYFCASSPLGTSGSREQYFGPGTRLTVT.

This clone has only a few counts. This sequence joins TRBV7-9 and TRBJ1-2; no firm D call. The V gene lost 5 bases and the J gene lost 8 bases, with 21 bases spanning the gap. The CDR3 has 15 residues. Germline V gene lookup returns CDR1 SEHNR and CDR2 FQNEAQ (reference sequence). The CDR3 is CASSPLESGSAGYTF. CDR3 DNA sequence: TGTGCCAGCAGCCCCTTAGAATCGGGGTCCGCCGGCTACACCTTC.

This chain links TRBV7-2 with TRBJ2-3; TRBD2 aligns across 7 bases. CDR3 length equals 16 residues. CDR1 SGHTA and CDR2 FQGNSA come from the germline V gene. The trim removed 5 bases at V and 2 bases at J, leaving 10 bases unmatched. CDR3 in amino acids: CASSLTTSPLTDTQYF. In DNA, the CDR3 is TGTGCCAGCAGCCTGACGACTAGCCCCCTCACAGATACGCAGTATTTT.

CDR3 in amino acids: CASSLEQASSYEQYF. CDR3 nucleotides: TGTGCCAGCAGCTTGGAACAGGCCAGCTCCTACGAGCAGTACTTC. This chain joins TRBV5-5 and TRBJ2-7; TRBD1 is a possible D gene (5 bases). This CDR3 comprises 15 residues. V lost 0 bases and J lost 0, with 10 bases in between. Germline CDR1 reads SGHKS; CDR2 reads YYEKEE (reference sequence).

The V gene is TRBV7-2, the J gene TRBJ1-6; 10 nucleotides agree with TRBD1. The germline gives CDR1 SGHTA, CDR2 FQGNSA. The trim removed 5 bases at V and 9 bases at J, leaving 4 bases unmatched. The CDR3 has 14 residues. This CDR3 is CASSERTGGSPLHF. The DNA of the CDR3 is TGTGCCAGCAGCGAACGGACAGGGGGTTCACCCCTCCACTTT.

V is TRBV30 and J is TRBJ1-2; 8 bases map to TRBD1. The CDR3 consists of 13 residues. With 3 bases clipped from V and 8 bases from J, the junction kept 8 bases outside the gene matches. Germline loops: CDR1 GTSNPN, CDR2 SVGIG (reference sequence). CDR3 sequence (DNA): TGTGCCTGGAGCCCGAGGACAGGGCGAGGCTACACCTTC. Translated, it gives CAWSPRTGRGYTF.

In its sample, this clone was seen a few times. The chain links TRBV4-1 to TRBJ2-5, with D unresolved. The CDR3 contains 16 residues. V was pared by 3 bases and J by 5 bases, with 19 bases between. Germline lookup yields CDR1 MGHRA and CDR2 YSYEKL. CDR3 sequence: CASSQVNLVTHETQYF. The CDR3 bases are TGCGCCAGCAGCCAGGTGAACTTGGTTACCCATGAGACCCAGTACTTC.

The rearrangement uses TRBV9 and TRBJ2-7; TRBD1 agrees at 11 bases. V lost 3 bases and J lost 2; bases outside the gene matches: 4. Germline-derived CDR1 and CDR2 are SGDLS and YYNGEE. The CDR3 is 15 amino acids. CDR3 in DNA: TGTGCCAGCAGCGATGGGACAGGGGGGACCTACGAGCAGTACTTC. This translates into CASSDGTGGTYEQYF.

The V gene is TRBV5-1, the J gene TRBJ1-1, with TRBD1 as a possible D gene (5 bases). This CDR3 comprises 17 residues. Germline V gene sequence: CDR1 SGHRS, CDR2 YFSETQ. The V and J ends lost 1 base and 0 bases respectively, with 16 bases between them. The CDR3 nucleotides are TGCGCCAGCAGCTTGATCCCAGGGATCGCGGTGAACACTGAAGCTTTCTTT. Its protein product is CASSLIPGIAVNTEAFF.

The chain joins TRBV11-3 to TRBJ2-2, with 7 bases fitting TRBD1. V gave up 3 bases and J gave up 4 bases; unmatched junction bases: 5. The CDR3 is 15 amino acids. From germline, CDR1 is SGHNT and CDR2 YENEEA. The CDR3 nucleotides read TGTGCCAGCAGCTTTGGGACAGCATCCACCGGGGAGCTGTTTTTT. It translates to CASSFGTASTGELFF. The full variable domain, in which reference TRBV11-3 and TRBJ2-2 provide the parts outside the CDR3, is EAGVVQSPRYKIIEKKQPVAFWCNPISGHNTLYWYLQNLGQGPELLIRYENEEAVDDSQLPKDRFSAERLKGVDSTLKIQPAELGDSAVYLCASSFGTASTGELFFGEGSRLTVL.

This clone appeared a single time. A read error may account for a junction end that differs from germline. This chain connects TRBV7-3 to TRBJ2-7; TRBD1 is a possible D gene (7 bases). Germline V gene data show CDR1 as SGHTA and CDR2 as FQGTGA. The CDR3 has 14 residues. The CDR3 nucleotides are TGTACCAGCAGCCCCCGGGCAGGGGGGTACGAGCAGTACTTC. It codes for CTSSPRAGGYEQYF.

The V gene is TRBV3-1 (or the pseudogene TRBV3-2), the J gene TRBJ2-5; 15 nucleotides match TRBD2. The germline CDR1 and CDR2 sequences are LGHDT and YNNKEL (reference sequence). The CDR3 covers 17 residues. V gave up 3 bases and J gave up 5 bases; unmatched junction bases: 7. CDR3 sequence (DNA): TGTGCCAGCAGCCATGGACTAGCGGGAGGGCCGGGGGAGACCCAGTACTTC. Translation: CASSHGLAGGPGETQYF.

V gene TRBV7-9 combines with J gene TRBJ1-2, with 7 bases matching TRBD1. The V segment lost 4 bases and the J segment 7 bases; nucleotides outside the gene matches: 9. The CDR3 has 14 amino acids. The germline V gene has CDR1 SEHNR and CDR2 FQNEAQ (reference sequence). Here the CDR3 reads CASSSAARQGGYTF. CDR3 in DNA: TGTGCCAGCAGCTCAGCTGCTCGACAGGGTGGCTACACCTTC.

Here the CDR3 DNA reads TGTGCCAGCAGCTTGGGACAGGGCCCGGGCACTGAAGCTTTCTTT. Amino acid sequence: CASSLGQGPGTEAFF. The chain links TRBV7-9 to TRBJ1-1, with 9 bases aligning to TRBD1. CDR1 is SEHNR and CDR2 is FQNEAQ in the germline V gene (reference sequence). The CDR3 spans 15 residues. The ends lost 3 bases at V and 4 bases at J; junction bases unmatched: 6.

In nucleotides, the CDR3 is TGTGCCAGCAGCCCAGGGAAATGGTTCTTTGGAAACACCATATATTTT. Amino acids: CASSPGKWFFGNTIYF. This chain uses TRBV3-1 (or the pseudogene TRBV3-2) with TRBJ1-3; perhaps TRBD1 as D (5 bases). CDR3 size: 16 residues. Trimming removed 4 bases at V and 3 bases at J, with 16 bases between. CDR1 is LGHDT and CDR2 is YNNKEL in the germline V gene (reference sequence).

The rearrangement uses TRBV27 and TRBJ2-7; the match to TRBD2 covers 11 bases. The CDR3 length is 17 residues. V was clipped by 3 bases and J by 2 bases; unmatched bases: 9. Germline V gives CDR1 MNHEY, CDR2 SMNVEV (reference sequence). The DNA for the CDR3 is TGTGCCAGCAGTTTCCCTACAGGGACTAGCGGAACCTACGAGCAGTACTTC. Protein product: CASSFPTGTSGTYEQYF.

The chain couples TRBV12-5 to TRBJ2-4; TRBD1 agrees at 8 bases. The CDR3 is 16 residues long. The V gene's germline CDR1 is LGHNT and CDR2 FRNRAP. V shed 1 base, J shed 7 bases, and the junction held 9 bases outside the gene matches. For the CDR3, the DNA is TGTGCTAGTGGTTTGGGGGGCGGGACAGGAATCAACATTCAGTACTTC. Amino acids: CASGLGGGTGINIQYF.

The chain carries TRBV7-2 and TRBJ2-5; D is perhaps TRBD2 (6 bases). The CDR3 runs to 14 residues. Germline lookup yields CDR1 SGHTA and CDR2 FQGNSA. The ends were cut back, 0 bases at V and 4 bases at J, with 9 bases in the middle. This CDR3 reads CASSLAASAETQYF. In DNA form, the CDR3 reads TGTGCCAGCAGCTTAGCGGCTAGCGCAGAGACCCAGTACTTC. Based on the CDR3 plus reference TRBV7-2 and TRBJ2-5, the full variable domain is GAGVSQSPSNKVTEKGKDVELRCDPISGHTALYWYRQSLGQGLEFLIYFQGNSAPDKSGLPSDRFSAERTGGSVSTLTIQRTQQEDSAVYLCASSLAASAETQYFGPGTRLLVL.